A single sample is the source of the 9 T cell receptor beta chains below, sequenced in a study of cytomegalovirus exposure and HLA in healthy donors. With 60 Vbeta and 13 Jbeta primers, the PCR was carried out. Sequencing used immunoSEQ multiplex PCR; TCRdb keeps in-frame clones, though not all of them. The table records some 100,000 clones, roughly four fifths of them present only once. The material sequenced was PBMCs. The receptors stem from a woman aged 40-49 years in good health and CMV-seropositive.

The chain is built from TRBV29-1 and TRBJ1-2; 12 bases map to TRBD1. This CDR3 spans 15 amino acids. Germline V lookup: CDR1 SQVTM, CDR2 ANQGSEA. The J segment lost 6 bases and the V segment lost 0 bases, leaving 5 bases of the junction unmatched. The DNA of the CDR3 is TGCAGCGTTGAAGATCGAGGGACAGGGGGCGATGGCTACACCTTC. Its translation: CSVEDRGTGGDGYTF.

The chain couples TRBV7-2 to TRBJ2-1; D perhaps matches TRBD1 (5 bases). There are 12 residues in the CDR3. The germline gives CDR1 SGHTA, CDR2 FQGNSA. The V end was cut by 1 base, the J end by 8 bases, with 6 bases between. DNA of the CDR3: TGTGCCAGCAGCTTAGAGGGGCATGAGCAGTTCTTC. The encoded protein is CASSLEGHEQFF.

The V and J genes are TRBV6-4 and TRBJ1-2; D gene unclear. CDR3 length equals 17 residues. Germline V lookup: CDR1 MRHNA, CDR2 SNTAGT. Trimming stripped 0 bases from V and 1 base from J, with 15 bases between. The CDR3, as DNA: TGTGCCAGCAGTGACTCAGCATTTCTACAGAGTAACTATGGCTACACCTTC. Its translation: CASSDSAFLQSNYGYTF.

The chain combines TRBV5-4 with TRBJ2-5; D remains ambiguous. This CDR3 has 12 residues. Trimming cost V 5 bases and J 2 bases, with 7 bases left between them. Germline values: CDR1 SGHNT, CDR2 YYREEE (reference sequence). DNA for the CDR3: TGTGCCAGCAGTTCTCAGCAAGAGACCCAGTACTTC. This gives the protein CASSSQQETQYF.

The chain joins TRBV6-4 to TRBJ2-7; TRBD2 aligns across 8 bases. This CDR3 has 15 amino acids. The V gene's germline CDR1 is MRHNA and CDR2 SNTAGT. Unmatched junction bases numbered 6, after V lost 3 bases and J lost 2 bases. CDR3 bases: TGTGCCAGCAGTGAGGAACTAGCGGCTACCTACGAGCAGTACTTC. The encoded protein is CASSEELAATYEQYF.

J is TRBJ1-6 and V is TRBV2; 7 positions agree with TRBD1. The V segment lost 8 bases and the J segment 9 bases; nucleotides outside the gene matches: 10. There are 14 residues in the CDR3. Germline CDR1 is SNHLY and CDR2 is FYNNEI. Here the CDR3 reads CASGRQGDSSPLHF. CDR3 bases: TGTGCCAGCGGGCGACAGGGAGACTCTTCACCCCTCCACTTT.

The chain couples TRBV7-3 to TRBJ1-6; D is unresolved. V gave up 4 bases and J gave up 0 bases, with 13 bases separating them. The CDR3 has 17 residues. The germline CDR1 and CDR2 sequences are SGHTA and FQGTGA. The CDR3 here is CASSSATQSSYNSPLHF. CDR3 DNA: TGTGCCAGCAGCTCAGCCACACAGAGCTCCTATAATTCACCCCTCCACTTT.

The rearrangement links TRBV27 to TRBJ1-5; TRBD1 matches 7 bases. The trim removed 3 bases at V and 6 bases at J, leaving 5 bases unmatched. This CDR3 is 14 amino acids long. The germline gives CDR1 MNHEY, CDR2 SMNVEV (reference sequence). CDR3 sequence: CASSLIQGVQPQHF. In DNA, the CDR3 is TGTGCCAGCAGTTTGATCCAGGGGGTTCAGCCCCAGCATTTT.

V is TRBV2 and J is TRBJ2-5; D is possibly TRBD1 (6 bases). The V gene's germline CDR1 is SNHLY and CDR2 FYNNEI. With 7 bases removed from V and 9 bases from J, the gap between germline ends came to 21 bases. This CDR3 region has 14 residues. The CDR3 coding sequence is TGTGCCAGCATTATGACAGGTACTGGTTCGGCCCAGTACTTC. Protein: CASIMTGTGSAQYF.